This T cell receptor beta chain is drawn from a study of T-cell reconstitution after alpha-beta-depleted transplantation in children (dated by TCRdb to 2016 to 2017). About the investigation overall: Using TCR repertoire profiling, the study quantitatively followed how T-cell immune reconstitution unfolded in children after TCRalphabeta/CD19-depleted allogeneic hematopoietic cell transplantation. Broad study findings and their caveats: Over subsequent months, a decline in hyperexpanded clone frequencies was noted, and after one year, T-cell counts and TCRbeta diversity were mostly ascribed to newly produced T cells. In some patients, the high TCRbeta diversity seen at day 60 was put down to recipient T cells and intrathymic progenitors that had survived conditioning. The apparently early recovery of alphabetaT-cell counts about two months after transplant reportedly depended on only several hundred rapidly expanded clones that came from non-depleted graft cells.

Reading the germline V gene (reference sequence) gives CDR1 MNHNY and CDR2 SVGAGI. Inclusive of the bounding cysteine and phenylalanine, the CDR3 is 12 residues long. Only the CDR3 DNA stays, 36 bases, in frame from base 1. Compared with germline, V lacks 6 bases and J lacks 9 bases; bases without a gene match: 6. The method behind the library was PCR. This sample was sequenced with an Illumina HiSeq 2500. TCR libraries were prepared with molecular barcoding, using unique molecular identifiers to normalize TCRbeta repertoire quantification. TCRdb ran its own pipeline on the public reads, namely fastp trimming at Q25 and MiXCR clone calling, and kept in-frame beta chains. CDR3 protein duplicates are merged, each entry listing the most common genes and DNA. For this sample there are hundreds of thousands of distinct CDR3 sequences; 10% to 15% appear just once. Around 2.2% of the sample is taken by the ten largest.

In the paper's terms, the treatment or condition label means: allogeneic hematopoietic cell transplantation with graft depleted of TCRalphabeta T cells and CD19 B cells. The transplant recipients were children given TCRalphabeta/CD19-depleted allogeneic hematopoietic cell grafts. To note about this clonotype: What this receptor recognizes is not known. It has no much larger one-base neighbor in the sample; base qualities were not kept.

The source of this sequence is a male patient younger than 18 who had a stem cell transplant for acute myeloid leukemia, so the T cells may come from the graft donor. Sequencing was performed on PBMCs, mostly from graft donor cells, taken 360 days after TCRalphabeta/CD19-depleted stem cell transplant. Here the chain combines TRBV6-6 and TRBJ2-7, with 9 junctional bases fitting TRBD2. Here the CDR3 is given as CASRPYSGRQYF. DNA sequence: TGTGCCAGCAGGCCCTATAGCGGGAGGCAGTACTTC.